These 5 T cell receptor beta chains came from one sample sequenced in a study of T cell responses to AZD1222 COVID-19 vaccine. Profiled with immunoSEQ multiplex PCR; TCRdb holds only in-frame clones, not every one. The data show roughly 180,000 clones, with around 86% seen just once and 2.5% to 3% held by the top ten. The sequencing used peripheral blood, collected on day 0 of MenACWY control vaccination. These receptors all stem from an adult in good health.

The V call is TRBV6-5, the J call TRBJ2-3; D not resolved. Germline loops: CDR1 MNHEY, CDR2 SVGAGI. The ends were cut back, 2 bases at V and 0 bases at J, with 9 bases in the middle. The CDR3 loop spans 15 amino acids. The CDR3 bases are TGTGCCAGCAGTTACGGGTTCCCTAGCACAGATACGCAGTATTTT. It specifies CASSYGFPSTDTQYF.

The CDR3 sequence is CASSLGLAGGPTDTQYF. For the CDR3, the DNA is TGTGCCAGCAGCTTAGGACTAGCGGGGGGTCCCACAGATACGCAGTATTTT. The chain combines TRBV7-2 with TRBJ2-3, with 13 bases lining up with TRBD2. J was trimmed by 2 bases and V by 1 base; bases with no gene match: 3. The CDR3 totals 17 residues. Germline V gene data show CDR1 as SGHTA and CDR2 as FQGNSA.

The chain has TRBV20-1 and TRBJ2-5; no clear D. This CDR3 contains 11 residues. V lost 3 bases to trimming and J lost 4 bases, with 6 bases between them. Germline assignment: CDR1 DFQATT and CDR2 SNEGSKA (reference sequence). The CDR3 DNA sequence: TGCAGTGCTAGCACCGCAGAGACCCAGTACTTC. Translated: CSASTAETQYF.

Only one count was recorded for this clone. The V gene is TRBV27, the J gene TRBJ2-1, with D perhaps TRBD2 (5 bases). Trimming took 5 bases from V and 0 from J, leaving 14 bases between them. CDR1 MNHEY and CDR2 SMNVEV come from the germline V gene (reference sequence). The CDR3 runs 16 residues. The CDR3 protein is CASSRLAKSSYNEQFF. CDR3 bases: TGTGCCAGCAGTCGGTTAGCGAAGAGCTCCTACAATGAGCAGTTCTTC.

The gene calls are TRBV5-1 and TRBJ2-5, with TRBD1 identical over 8 bases. This CDR3 contains 19 residues. Germline-derived CDR1 and CDR2 are SGHRS and YFSETQ. V lost 2 bases to trimming and J lost 1 base; unmatched junction nucleotides: 16. DNA of the CDR3: TGCGCCAGCAGCTTTCCCGACAGGGGTACACCCTCGCCCCAAGAGACCCAGTACTTC. Protein product: CASSFPDRGTPSPQETQYF.